This TCR beta chain was recorded in a study of Graves' ophthalmopathy and Graves' hyperthyroidism. Study-level information: Pretreatment peripheral blood was obtained at initial diagnosis.

In its sample, this clonotype was seen a few times. Trimming at V came to 7 bases and at J to 3 bases, leaving 8 bases not matched to a gene. This CDR3 is built from 14 residues. Germline lookup yields CDR1 MNHNS and CDR2 SASEGT. As the template, RNA transcripts were used to amplify TCR beta CDR3 regions. After a first-round RT-PCR with HTBI primers, a second-round multiplex PCR was run. From the multiplex PCR reads, TCRdb called clonotypes with MiXCR, one entry per CDR3 protein. Among some 160,000 distinct CDR3 sequences listed, around two fifths were seen once. The sequenced material came from peripheral blood. V is TRBV6-1 and J is TRBJ2-7; TRBD2 agrees at 8 bases. The receptor was derived from a man in his thirties or forties with Graves' ophthalmopathy. CDR3: CASTPSGSIYEQYF. CDR3 DNA: TGTGCCAGCACGCCCAGCGGGAGTATCTACGAGCAGTACTTC.